This is a list of T cell receptor beta chains from one sample in a study of cytomegalovirus exposure and HLA in healthy donors. TCRdb's copy holds only in-frame clones and misses some; the assay was immunoSEQ multiplex PCR. The profile shows approximately 200,000 clones, less than 90% of them singletons. The material sequenced was PBMCs. The receptors were sampled from a boy aged 5-17 years in good health and CMV-seronegative. The CDR3 runs from the conserved cysteine through the conserved F or W. D genes are given only for firm matches. Part of the rows lack a size; the others show once, few, many or a class for expanded clones.

clone_size: many; j_call: TRBJ2-2; d_call: NA; v_call: TRBV25-1; cdr3_nt: TGTGCCAGCAGAGGGGGGGAGGCCGGGGAGCTGTTTTTT; cdr3_aa: CASRGGEAGELFF
clone_size: few; j_call: TRBJ1-2; d_call: NA; v_call: TRBV9; cdr3_nt: TGTGCCAGCAGCGTAGGGGGCCAGTATGGCTACACCTTC; cdr3_aa: CASSVGGQYGYTF
clone_size: NA; j_call: TRBJ2-7; d_call: NA; v_call: TRBV11-2; cdr3_nt: TGTGCCAGCAGCAACCTACCCACCCCCTACGAGCAGTACTTC; cdr3_aa: CASSNLPTPYEQYF
clone_size: NA; j_call: TRBJ2-5; d_call: NA; v_call: TRBV29-1; cdr3_nt: TGCAGCGTTGAGCGGCCCCCGGAGACCCAGTACTTC; cdr3_aa: CSVERPPETQYF
clone_size: NA; j_call: TRBJ2-1; d_call: TRBD1; v_call: TRBV7-6; cdr3_nt: TGTGCCAGCAGCTTAGGGTTACAGGGGGCGGGGAATGAGCAGTTCTTC; cdr3_aa: CASSLGLQGAGNEQFF
clone_size: once; j_call: TRBJ2-2; d_call: TRBD2; v_call: TRBV14; cdr3_nt: TGTGCCAGCAGTCAAAAACTAGCGGGAGCCGGGGAGCTGTTTTTT; cdr3_aa: CASSQKLAGAGELFF
clone_size: NA; j_call: TRBJ1-1; d_call: NA; v_call: TRBV13; cdr3_nt: TGTGCCAGCAGCCCTACACAGACAGGCCTCGGTTACACTGAAGCTTTCTTT; cdr3_aa: CASSPTQTGLGYTEAFF
clone_size: NA; j_call: TRBJ2-4; d_call: TRBD2; v_call: TRBV2; cdr3_nt: TGTGCCAGCAGTGAAGCGGTTGTATCGGGGGGTAAAAACATTCAGTACTTC; cdr3_aa: CASSEAVVSGGKNIQYF
clone_size: NA; j_call: TRBJ1-4; d_call: TRBD1; v_call: TRBV7-9; cdr3_nt: TGTGCCAGCAGCTTAGGACAGGGATTCGAGGGAAAACTGTTTTTT; cdr3_aa: CASSLGQGFEGKLFF
clone_size: NA; j_call: TRBJ2-5; d_call: NA; v_call: TRBV11-3; cdr3_nt: TGTGCCAGCAGCTTAGATGGGAGGCATAGAGAGACCCAGTACTTC; cdr3_aa: CASSLDGRHRETQYF
clone_size: NA; j_call: TRBJ1-5; d_call: NA; v_call: TRBV25-1; cdr3_nt: TGTGCCAGCAGTGGGACAGGCAATCAGCCCCAGCATTTT; cdr3_aa: CASSGTGNQPQHF
clone_size: NA; j_call: TRBJ2-1; d_call: TRBD2; v_call: TRBV2; cdr3_nt: TGTGCCAGCCATAGCGGGAACCTTTACAATGAGCAGTTCTTC; cdr3_aa: CASHSGNLYNEQFF
clone_size: NA; j_call: TRBJ1-6; d_call: NA; v_call: TRBV5-4; cdr3_nt: TGTGCCAGCAGCCGGTACGGGAGCTCCTATAATTCACCCCTCCACTTT; cdr3_aa: CASSRYGSSYNSPLHF
clone_size: NA; j_call: TRBJ1-1; d_call: NA; v_call: TRBV30; cdr3_nt: TGTGCCTGGAGAGCCGGGATGAACACTGAAGCTTTCTTT; cdr3_aa: CAWRAGMNTEAFF
clone_size: NA; j_call: TRBJ1-2; d_call: NA; v_call: TRBV9; cdr3_nt: TGTGCCAGCAGTGGACAGTCTACCCCAGCTAACTATGGCTACACCTTC; cdr3_aa: CASSGQSTPANYGYTF
clone_size: few; j_call: TRBJ1-2; d_call: NA; v_call: TRBV19; cdr3_nt: TGTGCCACCCGGCCTTCAGGAACCAAGGGGGGCTACACCTTC; cdr3_aa: CATRPSGTKGGYTF
clone_size: few; j_call: TRBJ1-1; d_call: NA; v_call: TRBV2; cdr3_nt: TGTGCCAGCATGGGGCAGGGCGGAGAAGCTTTCTTT; cdr3_aa: CASMGQGGEAFF
clone_size: NA; j_call: TRBJ2-1; d_call: NA; v_call: TRBV27; cdr3_nt: TGTGCCAGTAAATCCGTTTTACAGACGTTCTTC; cdr3_aa: CASKSVLQTFF
clone_size: few; j_call: TRBJ2-7; d_call: NA; v_call: TRBV9; cdr3_nt: TGTGCCAGCAGCGTAGGTTGGCGGAGCTACGAGCAGTACTTC; cdr3_aa: CASSVGWRSYEQYF
clone_size: once; j_call: TRBJ1-1; d_call: NA; v_call: TRBV18; cdr3_nt: TGTGCCAGCTCACCGCTGGCAGGGGAGAACACTGAAGCTTTCTTT; cdr3_aa: CASSPLAGENTEAFF
clone_size: NA; j_call: TRBJ1-5; d_call: NA; v_call: TRBV27; cdr3_nt: TGTGCCAGCAGTTCCACAGAGCTCCAGCCCCAGCATTTT; cdr3_aa: CASSSTELQPQHF
clone_size: NA; j_call: TRBJ1-2; d_call: TRBD1; v_call: TRBV6-5; cdr3_nt: TGTGCCAGCAGTTACAGTCAGGCAGGGGGACGGTACACCTTC; cdr3_aa: CASSYSQAGGRYTF
clone_size: once; j_call: TRBJ2-3; d_call: TRBD2; v_call: TRBV7-3; cdr3_nt: TGTGCCAGCAGCTTACGGACTAGCGGCACAGATACGCAGTATTTT; cdr3_aa: CASSLRTSGTDTQYF
clone_size: NA; j_call: TRBJ1-2; d_call: TRBD1; v_call: TRBV30; cdr3_nt: TGTGCCTGGAAACAGGGGGTGTACGGCTACACCTTC; cdr3_aa: CAWKQGVYGYTF
clone_size: NA; j_call: TRBJ2-3; d_call: TRBD2; v_call: TRBV5-6; cdr3_nt: TGTGCCAGCAGCCCGAGCGGGATGATCACAGATACGCAGTATTTT; cdr3_aa: CASSPSGMITDTQYF
clone_size: once; j_call: TRBJ2-3; d_call: NA; v_call: TRBV10-3; cdr3_nt: TGTGCCATCAGTGGTGGACTACCCTTAGGAGATACGCAGTATTTT; cdr3_aa: CAISGGLPLGDTQYF
clone_size: once; j_call: TRBJ1-2; d_call: NA; v_call: TRBV10-3; cdr3_nt: TGTGCCATCAGTGCCGAAGCCTACTATGGCTACACCTTC; cdr3_aa: CAISAEAYYGYTF
clone_size: NA; j_call: TRBJ1-2; d_call: NA; v_call: TRBV7-9; cdr3_nt: TGTGCCAGCAGCTTAGACGGTAGAGGCTACACCTTC; cdr3_aa: CASSLDGRGYTF
clone_size: NA; j_call: TRBJ2-1; d_call: NA; v_call: TRBV6-1; cdr3_nt: TGTGCCAGCAGTGAGGACAACTCCTACAATGAGCAGTTCTTC; cdr3_aa: CASSEDNSYNEQFF
clone_size: NA; j_call: TRBJ1-2; d_call: NA; v_call: TRBV7-8; cdr3_nt: TGTGCCAGCAGCTCGGGAGGGGAAGGTGGCTACACCTTC; cdr3_aa: CASSSGGEGGYTF
clone_size: NA; j_call: TRBJ2-7; d_call: TRBD2; v_call: TRBV9; cdr3_nt: TGTGCCAGCAGCGCGGGGACTAGCGGCTCCTACGAGCAGTACTTC; cdr3_aa: CASSAGTSGSYEQYF
clone_size: few; j_call: TRBJ1-2; d_call: TRBD1; v_call: TRBV6-4; cdr3_nt: TGTGCCAGCAGCGTGGAGGTGACAGGGCCTTTAAACTTC; cdr3_aa: CASSVEVTGPLNF
clone_size: NA; j_call: TRBJ2-7; d_call: TRBD2; v_call: TRBV4-1; cdr3_nt: TGCGCCAGCAGCCAACCCGGACTAGCGGGATTCTACGAGCAGTACTTC; cdr3_aa: CASSQPGLAGFYEQYF
clone_size: NA; j_call: TRBJ2-1; d_call: NA; v_call: TRBV28; cdr3_nt: TGTGCCAGCAATCTACAGGAGTACAATGAGCAGTTCTTC; cdr3_aa: CASNLQEYNEQFF
clone_size: NA; j_call: TRBJ1-1; d_call: NA; v_call: TRBV2; cdr3_nt: TGTGCCAGCAGTATCGGGATGGGGAACACTGAAGCTTTCTTT; cdr3_aa: CASSIGMGNTEAFF
clone_size: NA; j_call: TRBJ2-1; d_call: TRBD2; v_call: TRBV7-3; cdr3_nt: TGTGCCAGCAGCGGGACTAGCGGGGGCAATGAGCAGTTCTTC; cdr3_aa: CASSGTSGGNEQFF
clone_size: once; j_call: TRBJ1-2; d_call: TRBD1; v_call: TRBV6-5; cdr3_nt: TGTGCCAGCAGTACCCGACAGGGAGATGGCTACACCTTC; cdr3_aa: CASSTRQGDGYTF
clone_size: NA; j_call: TRBJ2-5; d_call: NA; v_call: TRBV5-1; cdr3_nt: TGCGCCAGCAGCGCGTCGACAGGGAGGCAAGAGACCCAGTACTTC; cdr3_aa: CASSASTGRQETQYF
clone_size: NA; j_call: TRBJ1-2; d_call: NA; v_call: TRBV5-5; cdr3_nt: TGTGCCAGCAGCTTGGCCAATCCCCTCCAGAGGTCCTATGGCTACACCTTC; cdr3_aa: CASSLANPLQRSYGYTF
clone_size: NA; j_call: TRBJ2-2; d_call: NA; v_call: TRBV2; cdr3_nt: TGTGCCAGCGCATTCCCGGGGGTCGGGGAGCTGTTTTTT; cdr3_aa: CASAFPGVGELFF
clone_size: once; j_call: TRBJ2-7; d_call: TRBD1; v_call: TRBV27; cdr3_nt: TGTGCCAGCAGTTTTGATGGGACAGGGATTTACGAGCAGTACTTC; cdr3_aa: CASSFDGTGIYEQYF
clone_size: NA; j_call: TRBJ1-2; d_call: NA; v_call: TRBV30; cdr3_nt: TGTGCCTGGAAAGAAGCAGGGTCCACCTATGGCTACACCTTC; cdr3_aa: CAWKEAGSTYGYTF
clone_size: once; j_call: TRBJ1-1; d_call: TRBD1; v_call: TRBV7-9; cdr3_nt: TGTGCCAGAGAGACAGGGGGGCGCCTCTTT; cdr3_aa: CARETGGRLF
clone_size: NA; j_call: TRBJ2-7; d_call: TRBD1; v_call: TRBV5-4; cdr3_nt: TGTGCCAGCAGCCGCCCGGACAGGGTACCCTACGAGCAGTACTTC; cdr3_aa: CASSRPDRVPYEQYF
clone_size: NA; j_call: TRBJ2-4; d_call: NA; v_call: TRBV28; cdr3_nt: TGTGCCAGCAGTACAACAATATTAGCGGATTTGGACATTCAGTACTTC; cdr3_aa: CASSTTILADLDIQYF
clone_size: NA; j_call: TRBJ1-6; d_call: NA; v_call: TRBV5-1; cdr3_nt: TGCGCCAGCAGCTTGACAGGATCGGAGAATTCACCCCTCCACTTT; cdr3_aa: CASSLTGSENSPLHF
clone_size: NA; j_call: TRBJ1-2; d_call: TRBD1; v_call: TRBV7-3; cdr3_nt: TGTGCCAGCAGCTCGGACGCCGGGACAGGGGCTGGCTACACCTTC; cdr3_aa: CASSSDAGTGAGYTF
clone_size: NA; j_call: TRBJ2-7; d_call: TRBD1; v_call: TRBV2; cdr3_nt: TGTGCCAGCAGTGAAGTATTCGGGGACAGGGAATCCGAGCAGTACTTC; cdr3_aa: CASSEVFGDRESEQYF
clone_size: NA; j_call: TRBJ1-5; d_call: NA; v_call: TRBV28; cdr3_nt: TGTGCCAGCAGTCCCCTGGGACACCAAGCTCAGCCCCAGCATTTT; cdr3_aa: CASSPLGHQAQPQHF
clone_size: NA; j_call: TRBJ2-3; d_call: NA; v_call: TRBV4-1; cdr3_nt: TGCGCCAGCAGCCTCAGGATGGCTAGCGATAGCACAGATACGCAGTATTTT; cdr3_aa: CASSLRMASDSTDTQYF
clone_size: NA; j_call: TRBJ2-5; d_call: NA; v_call: TRBV30; cdr3_nt: TGTGCCTGGAGCCGGTTCGGACAGTTGAAGACCCAGTACTTC; cdr3_aa: CAWSRFGQLKTQYF
clone_size: NA; j_call: TRBJ2-7; d_call: TRBD1; v_call: TRBV30; cdr3_nt: TGTGCCTGGAGTGCAGGGACAGGGGTGATCTACGAGCAGTACTTC; cdr3_aa: CAWSAGTGVIYEQYF
clone_size: NA; j_call: TRBJ1-1; d_call: TRBD1; v_call: TRBV29-1; cdr3_nt: TGCAGCGTGGAAGACAGGGGTACTGAAGCTTTCTTT; cdr3_aa: CSVEDRGTEAFF